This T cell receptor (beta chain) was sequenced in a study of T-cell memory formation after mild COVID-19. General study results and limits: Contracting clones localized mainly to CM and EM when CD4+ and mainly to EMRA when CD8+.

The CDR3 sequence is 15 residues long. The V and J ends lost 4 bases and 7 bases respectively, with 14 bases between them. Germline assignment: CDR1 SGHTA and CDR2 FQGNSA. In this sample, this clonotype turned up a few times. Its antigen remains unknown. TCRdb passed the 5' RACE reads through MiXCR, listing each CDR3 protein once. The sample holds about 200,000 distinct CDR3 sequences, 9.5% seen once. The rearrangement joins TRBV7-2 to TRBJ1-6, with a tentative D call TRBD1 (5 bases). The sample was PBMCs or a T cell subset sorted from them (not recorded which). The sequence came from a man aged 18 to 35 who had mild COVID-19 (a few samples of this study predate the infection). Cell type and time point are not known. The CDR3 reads CASSSPGRPNSPLHF. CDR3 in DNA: TGTGCCAGCAGCTCTCCGGGACGGCCCAATTCACCCCTCCACTTT.